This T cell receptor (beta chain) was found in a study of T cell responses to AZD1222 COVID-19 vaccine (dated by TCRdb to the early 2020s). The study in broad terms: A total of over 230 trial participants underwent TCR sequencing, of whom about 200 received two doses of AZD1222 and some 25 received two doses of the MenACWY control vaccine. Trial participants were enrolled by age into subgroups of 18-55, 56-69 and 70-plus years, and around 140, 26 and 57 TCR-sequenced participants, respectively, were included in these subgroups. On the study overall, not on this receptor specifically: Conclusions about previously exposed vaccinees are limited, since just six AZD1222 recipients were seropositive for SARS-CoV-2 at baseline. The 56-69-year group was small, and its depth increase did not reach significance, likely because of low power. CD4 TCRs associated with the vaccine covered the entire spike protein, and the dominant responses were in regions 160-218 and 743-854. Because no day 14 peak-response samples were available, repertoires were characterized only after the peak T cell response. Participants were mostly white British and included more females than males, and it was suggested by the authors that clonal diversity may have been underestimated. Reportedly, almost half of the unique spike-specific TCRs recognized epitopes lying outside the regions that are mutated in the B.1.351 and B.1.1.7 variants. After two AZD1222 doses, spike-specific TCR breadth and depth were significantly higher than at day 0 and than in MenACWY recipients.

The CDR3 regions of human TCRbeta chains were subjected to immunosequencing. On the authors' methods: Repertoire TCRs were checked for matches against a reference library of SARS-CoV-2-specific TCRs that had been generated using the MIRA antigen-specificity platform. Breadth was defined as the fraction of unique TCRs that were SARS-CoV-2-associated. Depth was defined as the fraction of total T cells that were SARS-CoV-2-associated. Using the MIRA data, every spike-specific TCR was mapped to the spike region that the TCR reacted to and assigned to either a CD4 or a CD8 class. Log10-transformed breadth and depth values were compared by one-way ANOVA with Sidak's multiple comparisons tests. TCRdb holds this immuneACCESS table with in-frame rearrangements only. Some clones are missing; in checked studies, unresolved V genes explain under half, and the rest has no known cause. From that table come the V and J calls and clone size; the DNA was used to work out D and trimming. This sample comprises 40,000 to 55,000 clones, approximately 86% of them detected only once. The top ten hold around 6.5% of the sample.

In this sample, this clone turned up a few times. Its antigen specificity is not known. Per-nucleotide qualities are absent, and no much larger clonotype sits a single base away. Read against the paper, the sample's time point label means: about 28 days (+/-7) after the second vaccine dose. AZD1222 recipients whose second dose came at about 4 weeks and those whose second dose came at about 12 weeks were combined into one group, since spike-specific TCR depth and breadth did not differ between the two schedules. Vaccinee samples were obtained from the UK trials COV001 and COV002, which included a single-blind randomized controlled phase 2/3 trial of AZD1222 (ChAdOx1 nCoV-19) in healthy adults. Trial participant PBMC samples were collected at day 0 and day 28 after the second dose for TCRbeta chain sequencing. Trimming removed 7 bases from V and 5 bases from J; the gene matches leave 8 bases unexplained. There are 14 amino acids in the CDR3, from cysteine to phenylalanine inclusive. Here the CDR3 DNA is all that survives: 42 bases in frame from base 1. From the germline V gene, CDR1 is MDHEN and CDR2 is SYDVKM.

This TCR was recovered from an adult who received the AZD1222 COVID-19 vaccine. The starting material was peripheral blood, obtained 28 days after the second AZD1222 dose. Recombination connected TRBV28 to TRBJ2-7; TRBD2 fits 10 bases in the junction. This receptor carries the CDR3 CASKAGGNSNEQYF. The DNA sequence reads TGTGCCAGCAAAGCGGGAGGGAATTCTAACGAGCAGTACTTC.